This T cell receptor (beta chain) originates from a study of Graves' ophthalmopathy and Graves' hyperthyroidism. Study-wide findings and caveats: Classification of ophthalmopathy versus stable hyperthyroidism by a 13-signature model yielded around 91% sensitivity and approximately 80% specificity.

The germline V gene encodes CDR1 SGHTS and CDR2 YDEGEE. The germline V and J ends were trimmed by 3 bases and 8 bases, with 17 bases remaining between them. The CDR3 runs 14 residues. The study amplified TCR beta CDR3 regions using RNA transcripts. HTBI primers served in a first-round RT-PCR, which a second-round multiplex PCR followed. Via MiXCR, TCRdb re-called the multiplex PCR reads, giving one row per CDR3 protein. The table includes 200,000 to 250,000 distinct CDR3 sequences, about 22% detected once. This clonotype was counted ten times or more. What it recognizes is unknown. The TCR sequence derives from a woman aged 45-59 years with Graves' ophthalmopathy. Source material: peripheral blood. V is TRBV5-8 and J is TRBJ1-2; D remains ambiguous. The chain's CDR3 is CASSSLGVSYGYTF. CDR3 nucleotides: TGTGCCAGCAGCTCCTTGGGCGTAAGCTACGGCTACACCTTC.